Following are 8 T cell receptor beta chains from one sample sequenced in a study of blood T cells in healthy people across ages. Alongside a J-beta primer mix, a sample-barcoded 5' primer served in a second PCR lasting about 7 to 11 cycles. TCRdb re-called the 5' RACE reads through MiXCR, storing one row per CDR3 protein. The sample includes nearly 800,000 distinct CDR3 sequences, 25% seen only once; the top ten take approximately 3.7%. These data were also filed under a second study, of T cells of mothers and their children.

Specimen: blood. These receptors were collected from a boy younger than 18 in good health.

CDR3 coding DNA: TGTGCCAGCAGCCAGAGGGGGGGCTACGAGCAGTACTTC. It yields the protein CASSQRGGYEQYF. This sequence joins TRBV3-1 and TRBJ2-7; the D gene is possibly TRBD2 (7 bases). Germline CDR1 and CDR2: LGHDT and YNNKEL (reference sequence). V was clipped by 3 bases and J by 3 bases, with 9 bases between them. CDR3 length: 13 residues.

This chain's CDR3 is CASRATAGGWDEQYF. CDR3 DNA sequence: TGTGCCAGCAGAGCTACGGCGGGTGGTTGGGACGAGCAGTACTTC. The chain uses TRBV12-3 or TRBV12-4 and TRBJ2-7; D is possibly TRBD2 (5 bases). The CDR3 totals 15 residues. The V end was cut by 6 bases, the J end by 5 bases, with 20 bases between.

The chain is built from TRBV4-2 and TRBJ2-7; TRBD2 aligns across 9 bases. J gave up 1 base and V 1 base, and 5 bases lay outside the gene matches. CDR3 length equals 16 residues. Germline V lookup: CDR1 LGHNA, CDR2 YNFKEQ. Here the CDR3 reads CASSQVMSGRSYEQYF. The CDR3 nucleotides read TGTGCCAGCAGCCAAGTTATGAGCGGGAGGTCCTACGAGCAGTACTTC.

The V call is TRBV10-3, the J call TRBJ2-5, with D possibly being TRBD1 or TRBD2 (5 bases each). Near its end, the DNA agrees better with TRBJ2-7, so the J call may be wrong. The CDR3 sequence is 12 residues long. The germline gives CDR1 ENHRY, CDR2 SYGVKD. This CDR3 reads CAIGPGRYEQYF. In DNA, the CDR3 is TGTGCCATCGGCCCGGGGCGCTACGAGCAGTACTTC.

The chain joins TRBV29-1 to TRBJ2-1, with D perhaps TRBD1 or TRBD2 (5 bases each). Germline V CDR1 and CDR2: SQVTM, ANQGSEA. CDR3 length equals 12 residues. Trimming shortened V by 7 bases and J by 4 bases, and 11 bases separated the two germline ends. The chain's CDR3 is CSGRDGYNEQFF. The CDR3 region has the DNA TGCAGCGGCCGGGACGGGTACAATGAGCAGTTCTTC.

This clonotype was seen a handful of times. J is TRBJ2-2 and V is TRBV24-1, with 9 bases lining up with TRBD1. Germline loops: CDR1 KGHDR, CDR2 SFDVKD. The CDR3 contains 16 residues. The J segment lost 4 bases and the V segment lost 3 bases, leaving 5 bases of the junction unmatched. CDR3 residues: CATSDTGTGTTGELFF. For the CDR3, the DNA is TGTGCCACCAGTGATACCGGGACAGGGACCACCGGGGAGCTGTTTTTT.

This clonotype was recorded a few times. V and J are TRBV6-5 and TRBJ1-6; D gene unclear. The V end lost 2 bases, the J end lost 0 bases, and 8 bases lay between the germline ends. CDR1 MNHEY and CDR2 SVGAGI come from the germline V gene. There are 16 residues in the CDR3. The CDR3 loop reads CASSYAGSSYNSPLHF. The CDR3 DNA reads TGTGCCAGCAGTTACGCGGGGAGCTCCTATAATTCACCCCTCCACTTT.

CDR3 nucleotide sequence: TGTGCCAGCAGCACAAACTCGGACAGGGTTAAAAACATTCAGTACTTC. This codes for CASSTNSDRVKNIQYF. The rearrangement links TRBV6-6 to TRBJ2-4; 8 nucleotides align to TRBD1. CDR1 is MNHNY and CDR2 is SVGAGI in the germline V gene (reference sequence). The junction had 11 bases not matched to a gene; V was cut back by 6 bases and J by 4 bases. This CDR3 is 16 amino acids long.